This paragraph reports one TCR beta chain. Its antigen is currently unknown. The purity of all sorted populations exceeded 98%. Per germline, CDR1 SNHLY and CDR2 FYNNEI. The ends were cut back, 7 bases at V and 0 bases at J, with 10 bases in the middle. The CDR3 is 14 residues long. TCRB transcripts that were expressed got sequenced, as all of the isolated RNA had been reverse transcribed. Libraries were prepared by immunoSEQ multiplex PCR; TCRdb keeps only in-frame clonotypes and omits some of them. The sample lists just over 25,000 clones, 49% occurring once. These data originate in a study of beta chain features in type 1 diabetes. Study-wide findings and caveats: Researchers reported that naive, central memory and Treg TCRB repertoires appeared more similar in patients than in healthy donors. VDJ junctions in type 1 diabetes patients carried more deletions and fewer insertions. Shorter TCRB CDR3s, moderately but significantly so, were found in Type 1 diabetes patients in all four CD4+ subsets.

The sequencing sample was made of stem cell memory CD4+ T cells from blood. The gene calls are TRBV2 and TRBJ1-3; D is perhaps TRBD1 (5 bases). The sequence was collected from a man aged 30 to 39 with type 1 diabetes. Written as DNA, the CDR3 is TGTGCCAGCACTTATCAGGGCTCTGGAAACACCATATATTTT. It yields the protein CASTYQGSGNTIYF.